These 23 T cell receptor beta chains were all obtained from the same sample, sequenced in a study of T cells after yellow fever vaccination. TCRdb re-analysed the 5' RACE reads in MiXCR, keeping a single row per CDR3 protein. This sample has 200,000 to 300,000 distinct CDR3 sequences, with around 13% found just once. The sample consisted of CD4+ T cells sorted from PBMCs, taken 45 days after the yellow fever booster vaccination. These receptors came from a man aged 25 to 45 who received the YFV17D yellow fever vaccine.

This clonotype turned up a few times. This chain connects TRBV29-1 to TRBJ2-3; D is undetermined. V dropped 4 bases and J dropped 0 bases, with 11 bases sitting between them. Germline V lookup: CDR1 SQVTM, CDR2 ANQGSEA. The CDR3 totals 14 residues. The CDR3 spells CSVVTHLSTDTQYF. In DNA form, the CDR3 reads TGCAGCGTTGTGACCCATCTCAGCACAGATACGCAGTATTTT.

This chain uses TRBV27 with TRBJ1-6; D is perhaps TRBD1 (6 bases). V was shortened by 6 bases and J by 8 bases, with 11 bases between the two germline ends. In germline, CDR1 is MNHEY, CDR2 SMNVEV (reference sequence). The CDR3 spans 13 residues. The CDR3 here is CASSRKGDSPLHF. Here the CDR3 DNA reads TGTGCCAGCAGCCGGAAGGGGGATTCACCCCTCCACTTT.

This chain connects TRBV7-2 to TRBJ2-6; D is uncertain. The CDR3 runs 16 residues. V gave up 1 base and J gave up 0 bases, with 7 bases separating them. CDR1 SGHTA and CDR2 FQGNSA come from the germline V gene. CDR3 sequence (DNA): TGTGCCAGCAGCTTAGACATAAGCTCTGGGGCCAACGTCCTGACTTTC. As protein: CASSLDISSGANVLTF.

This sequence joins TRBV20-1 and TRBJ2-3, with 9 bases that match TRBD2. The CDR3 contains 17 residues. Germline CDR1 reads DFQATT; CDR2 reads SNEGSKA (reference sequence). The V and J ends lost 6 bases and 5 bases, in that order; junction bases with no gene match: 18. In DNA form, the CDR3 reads TGCAGTGCCACCCAGACCCGTGGCGGGAGGGCCCTAGATACGCAGTATTTT. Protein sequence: CSATQTRGGRALDTQYF.

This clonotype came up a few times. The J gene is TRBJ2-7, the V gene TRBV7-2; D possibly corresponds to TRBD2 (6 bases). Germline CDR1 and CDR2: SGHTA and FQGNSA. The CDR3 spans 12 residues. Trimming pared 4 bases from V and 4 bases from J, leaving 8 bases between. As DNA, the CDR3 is TGTGCCAGCAGCTCCCGGGAGTACGAGCAGTACTTC. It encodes CASSSREYEQYF.

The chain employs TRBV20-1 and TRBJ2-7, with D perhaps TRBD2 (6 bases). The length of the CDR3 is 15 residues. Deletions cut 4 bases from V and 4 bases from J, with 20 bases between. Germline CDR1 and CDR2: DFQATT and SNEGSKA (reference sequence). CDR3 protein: CSATPTRRALYEQYF. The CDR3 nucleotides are TGCAGTGCTACCCCGACGCGGAGGGCCTTATACGAGCAGTACTTC.

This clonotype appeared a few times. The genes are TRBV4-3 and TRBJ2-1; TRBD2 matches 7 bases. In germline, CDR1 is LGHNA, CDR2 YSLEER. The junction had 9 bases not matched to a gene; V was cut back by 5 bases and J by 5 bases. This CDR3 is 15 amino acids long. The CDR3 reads CASSNPSGAHNEQFF. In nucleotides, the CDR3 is TGCGCCAGCAGCAACCCTAGCGGAGCTCACAATGAGCAGTTCTTC.

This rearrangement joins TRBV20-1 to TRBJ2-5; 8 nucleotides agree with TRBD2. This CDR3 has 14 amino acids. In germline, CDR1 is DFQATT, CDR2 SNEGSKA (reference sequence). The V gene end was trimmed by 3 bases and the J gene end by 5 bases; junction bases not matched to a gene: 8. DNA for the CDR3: TGCAGTGCTAGGTCCGGGGGGGGCGGTGAGACCCAGTACTTC. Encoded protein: CSARSGGGGETQYF.

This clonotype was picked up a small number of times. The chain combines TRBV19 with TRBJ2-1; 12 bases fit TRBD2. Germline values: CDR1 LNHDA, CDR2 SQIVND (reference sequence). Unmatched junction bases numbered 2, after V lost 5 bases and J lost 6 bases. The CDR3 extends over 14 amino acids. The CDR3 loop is CASSETSGSNEQFF. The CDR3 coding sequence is TGTGCCAGTAGTGAGACTAGCGGGAGCAATGAGCAGTTCTTC.

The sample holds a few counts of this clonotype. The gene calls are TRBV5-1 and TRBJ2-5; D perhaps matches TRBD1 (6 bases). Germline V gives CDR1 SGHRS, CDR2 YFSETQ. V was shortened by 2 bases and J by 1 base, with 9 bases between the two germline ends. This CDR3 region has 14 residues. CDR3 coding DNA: TGCGCCAGCAGCTTTTCAGGGGCCCAAGAGACCCAGTACTTC. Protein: CASSFSGAQETQYF.

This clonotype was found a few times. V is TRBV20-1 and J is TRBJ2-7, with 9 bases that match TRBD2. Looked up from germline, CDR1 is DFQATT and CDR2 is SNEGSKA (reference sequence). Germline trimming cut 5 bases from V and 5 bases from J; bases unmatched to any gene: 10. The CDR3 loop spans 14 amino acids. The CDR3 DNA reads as TGCAGTGCTTTAAATAGCGGGAGTGGGGACGAGCAGTACTTC. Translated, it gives CSALNSGSGDEQYF.

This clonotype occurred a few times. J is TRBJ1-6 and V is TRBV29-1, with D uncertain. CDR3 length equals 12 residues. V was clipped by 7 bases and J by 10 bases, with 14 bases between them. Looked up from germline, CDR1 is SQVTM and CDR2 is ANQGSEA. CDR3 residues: CSAGRAVSPLHF. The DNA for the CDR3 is TGCAGCGCCGGGAGGGCGGTGTCACCCCTCCACTTT.

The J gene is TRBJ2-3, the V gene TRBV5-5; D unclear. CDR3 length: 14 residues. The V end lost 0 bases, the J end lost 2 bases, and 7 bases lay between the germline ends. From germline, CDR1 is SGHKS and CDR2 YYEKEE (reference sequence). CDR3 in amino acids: CASSLELFTDTQYF. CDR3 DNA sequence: TGTGCCAGCAGCTTGGAACTATTCACAGATACGCAGTATTTT.

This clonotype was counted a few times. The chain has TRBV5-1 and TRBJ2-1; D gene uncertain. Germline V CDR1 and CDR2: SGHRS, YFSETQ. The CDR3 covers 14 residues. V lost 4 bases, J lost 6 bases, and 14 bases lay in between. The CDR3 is CASSTLNPGNEQFF. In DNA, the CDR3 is TGCGCCAGCAGCACCCTGAACCCAGGCAATGAGCAGTTCTTC.

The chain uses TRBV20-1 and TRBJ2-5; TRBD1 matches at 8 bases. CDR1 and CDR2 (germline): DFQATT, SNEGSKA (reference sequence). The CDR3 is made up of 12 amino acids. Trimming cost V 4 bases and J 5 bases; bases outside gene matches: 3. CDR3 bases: TGCAGTGCTATACAGGGGGTGGAGACCCAGTACTTC. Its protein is CSAIQGVETQYF.

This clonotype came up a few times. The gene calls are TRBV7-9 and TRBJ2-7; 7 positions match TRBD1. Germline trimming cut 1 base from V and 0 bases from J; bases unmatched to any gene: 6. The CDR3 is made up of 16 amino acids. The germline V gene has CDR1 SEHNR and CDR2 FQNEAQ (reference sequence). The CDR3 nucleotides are TGTGCCAGCAGCTTAGTATTGGGGACAGCCTCCTACGAGCAGTACTTC. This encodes CASSLVLGTASYEQYF. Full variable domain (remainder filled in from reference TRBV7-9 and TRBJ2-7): DTGVSQNPRHKITKRGQNVTFRCDPISEHNRLYWYRQTLGQGPEFLTYFQNEAQLEKSRLLSDRFSAERPKGSFSTLEIQRTEQGDSAMYLCASSLVLGTASYEQYFGPGTRLTVT.

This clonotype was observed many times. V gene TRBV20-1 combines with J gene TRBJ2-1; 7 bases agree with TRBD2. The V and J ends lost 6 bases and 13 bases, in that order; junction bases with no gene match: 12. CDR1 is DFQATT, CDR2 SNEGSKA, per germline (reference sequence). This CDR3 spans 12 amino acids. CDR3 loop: CSAGRLAGLQFF. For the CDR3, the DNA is TGCAGTGCGGGTAGACTAGCTGGATTACAGTTCTTC.

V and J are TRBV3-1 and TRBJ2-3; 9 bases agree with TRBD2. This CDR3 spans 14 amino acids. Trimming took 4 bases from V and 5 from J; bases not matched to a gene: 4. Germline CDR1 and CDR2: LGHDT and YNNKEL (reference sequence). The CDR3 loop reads CASSLAGEGDTQYF. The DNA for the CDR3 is TGTGCCAGCAGCCTAGCGGGAGAGGGAGATACGCAGTATTTT.

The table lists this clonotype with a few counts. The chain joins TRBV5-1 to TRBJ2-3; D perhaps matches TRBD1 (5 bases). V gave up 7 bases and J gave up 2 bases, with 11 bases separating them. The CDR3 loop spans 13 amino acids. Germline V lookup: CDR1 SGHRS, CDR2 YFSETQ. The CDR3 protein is CASSSGFTDTQYF. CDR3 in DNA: TGCGCCAGCTCCTCAGGGTTCACAGATACGCAGTATTTT.

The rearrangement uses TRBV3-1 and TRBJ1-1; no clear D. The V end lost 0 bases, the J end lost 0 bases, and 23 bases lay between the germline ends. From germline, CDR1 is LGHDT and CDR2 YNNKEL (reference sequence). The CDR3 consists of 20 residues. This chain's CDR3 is CASSQDFRETRNRMNTEAFF. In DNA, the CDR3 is TGTGCCAGCAGCCAAGATTTTAGGGAAACTCGGAACAGAATGAACACTGAAGCTTTCTTT.

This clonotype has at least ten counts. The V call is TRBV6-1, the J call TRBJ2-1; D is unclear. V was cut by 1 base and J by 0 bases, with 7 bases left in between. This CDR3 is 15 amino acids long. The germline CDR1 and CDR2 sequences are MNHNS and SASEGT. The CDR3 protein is CASSEGSSSYNEQFF. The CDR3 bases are TGTGCCAGCAGTGAAGGTTCTAGCTCCTACAATGAGCAGTTCTTC.

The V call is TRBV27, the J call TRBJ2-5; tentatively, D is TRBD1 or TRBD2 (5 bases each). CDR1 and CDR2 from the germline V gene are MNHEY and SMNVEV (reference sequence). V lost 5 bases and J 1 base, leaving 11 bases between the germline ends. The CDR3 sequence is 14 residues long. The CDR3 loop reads CASSKGDVQETQYF. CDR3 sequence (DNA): TGTGCCAGCAGTAAAGGGGACGTCCAAGAGACCCAGTACTTC.

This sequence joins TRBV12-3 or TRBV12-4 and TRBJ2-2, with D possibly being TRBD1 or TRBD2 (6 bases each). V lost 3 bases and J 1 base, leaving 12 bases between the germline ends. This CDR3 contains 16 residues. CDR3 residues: CASSFGGTRNTGELFF. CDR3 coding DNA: TGTGCCAGCAGTTTTGGCGGGACAAGGAACACCGGGGAGCTGTTTTTT.